The 12 T cell receptor beta chains below were found in one sample sequenced in a study of prognosis after radiotherapy for stage I lung cancer. The authors amplified TCR beta CDR3 from genomic DNA using two-round multiplex PCR. First-round PCR employed TRBV- and TRBJ-specific primers for each gene. One entry per CDR3 protein results from TCRdb running MiXCR on the multiplex PCR reads. This table has approximately 11,000 distinct CDR3 sequences, about 53% appearing once. The sequences come from PBMCs, collected before or after stereotactic body radiation therapy (not recorded which). These receptors originate from a donor over 45 with non-small cell lung cancer.

This rearrangement joins TRBV7-2 to TRBJ2-2, with TRBD1 identical over 7 bases. The V gene end was trimmed by 6 bases and the J gene end by 2 bases; junction bases not matched to a gene: 9. The CDR3 covers 16 residues. Germline V gene sequence: CDR1 SGHTA, CDR2 FQGNSA. The CDR3: CASRSRKGGNTGELFF. The DNA of the CDR3 is TGTGCCAGCAGATCAAGGAAAGGGGGCAACACCGGGGAGCTGTTTTTT.

The gene calls are TRBV11-2 and TRBJ1-2, with D possibly being TRBD1 (5 bases). Trimming removed 3 bases at V and 6 bases at J, with 8 bases between. This CDR3 is 12 amino acids long. CDR1 is SGHAT and CDR2 is FQNNGV in the germline V gene. CDR3 DNA: TGTGCCAGCAGCTTGACAGCACATGGCTACACCTTC. This translates into CASSLTAHGYTF.

The CDR3: CSASGLAGGPRGEQYF. The CDR3 nucleotides are TGCAGTGCTTCGGGACTAGCGGGAGGGCCTCGCGGCGAGCAGTACTTC. The V call is TRBV20-1, the J call TRBJ2-7, with 16 bases aligning to TRBD2. The CDR3 extends over 16 amino acids. The ends lost 5 bases at V and 6 bases at J; junction bases unmatched: 10. Germline V gene lookup returns CDR1 DFQATT and CDR2 SNEGSKA (reference sequence).

This clonotype is labeled medium-sized. The genes are TRBV7-2 and TRBJ2-5, with 7 bases aligning to TRBD1. CDR3 length equals 14 residues. The germline V gene encodes CDR1 SGHTA and CDR2 FQGNSA. J gave up 4 bases and V 4 bases, and 6 bases lay outside the gene matches. DNA for the CDR3: TGTGCCAGCAGCTCCACAGGGGCCCTAGAGACCCAGTACTTC. Its translation is CASSSTGALETQYF.

The sample holds many counts of this clonotype. This chain connects TRBV7-9 to TRBJ1-4; unclear D gene. V was shortened by 5 bases and J by 0 bases, with 13 bases between the two germline ends. Germline assignment: CDR1 SEHNR and CDR2 FQNEAQ (reference sequence). This CDR3 has 16 amino acids. CDR3 DNA: TGTGCCAGCAGCCCCACTCCACGGGCAACTAATGAAAAACTGTTTTTT. This gives the protein CASSPTPRATNEKLFF.

Details on this clonotype: A far larger clone differs by one base, so this is likely a read error. The J gene is TRBJ1-5, the V gene TRBV6-8; D is perhaps TRBD1 (5 bases). The CDR3 is 15 amino acids. Germline CDR1 is MNHGY and CDR2 is SAAAGT. CDR3 sequence reads: CASSLLGTENQPQNF. The CDR3 DNA follows: TGTGCCAGCAGCTTACTGGGGACGGAGAATCAGCCCCAGAATTTT.

The chain has TRBV6-2 or TRBV6-3 and TRBJ2-1; 10 bases fit TRBD2. V lost 5 bases, J lost 5 bases, and 6 bases stayed unmatched. Germline V lookup: CDR1 MNHEY, CDR2 SVGEGT. The CDR3 sequence is 15 residues long. Here the CDR3 reads CASSPGLADNNEQFF. The CDR3 DNA sequence: TGTGCCAGCAGTCCCGGACTAGCGGACAACAATGAGCAGTTCTTC.

This clonotype is judged large. The rearrangement joins TRBV30 to TRBJ2-7; TRBD2 aligns across 8 bases. CDR1 is GTSNPN, CDR2 SVGIG, per germline (reference sequence). This CDR3 is 14 amino acids long. V lost 0 bases, J lost 2 bases, and 3 bases stayed unmatched. CDR3 residues: CAWSVNSGTYEQYF. The CDR3, as DNA: TGTGCCTGGAGTGTAAATAGCGGGACCTACGAGCAGTACTTC.

Comments on this clonotype: A read error likely explains this, since a far larger clone differs by one base. This rearrangement joins TRBV11-3 to TRBJ2-3, with D possibly TRBD1 on 5 matching bases. Germline V lookup: CDR1 SGHNT, CDR2 YENEEA. Trimming took 3 bases from V and 4 from J, leaving 11 bases between them. This CDR3 is 14 amino acids long. The chain's CDR3 is CASSLSKGPDTQYF. For the CDR3, the DNA is TGTGCCAGCAGCTTGTCCAAGGGGCCAGATACGCAGTATTTT.

By share, this clonotype counts as medium-sized. V is TRBV2 and J is TRBJ2-3, with D possibly TRBD1 on 6 matching bases. The V end lost 3 bases, the J end lost 6 bases, and 10 bases lay between the germline ends. The CDR3 runs to 13 residues. Germline V gene sequence: CDR1 SNHLY, CDR2 FYNNEI. This chain's CDR3 is CASSDVGADTQYF. Here the CDR3 DNA reads TGTGCCAGCAGTGACGTGGGGGCGGATACGCAGTATTTT. The variable domain in full, with the rest retrieved from reference TRBV2 and TRBJ2-3, is EPEVTQTPSHQVTQMGQEVILRCVPISNHLYFYWYRQILGQKVEFLVSFYNNEISEKSEIFDDQFSVERPDGSNFTLKIRSTKLEDSAMYFCASSDVGADTQYFGPGTRLTVL.

To note about this clonotype: A far larger clone is a single base away, which makes a read error likely. V and J are TRBV6-9 and TRBJ2-5; TRBD2 matches at 7 bases. The germline CDR1 and CDR2 sequences are MNHGY and SVAAGI. CDR3 length: 16 residues. This CDR3 reads CASSYFAGDIQETLYF. The DNA for the CDR3 is TGTGCCAGCAGTTACTTCGCGGGAGACATACAAGAGACCCTGTACTTC.

The sample holds many counts of this clonotype. A read error is possible here, since a much larger clone lies one base away. This chain joins TRBV6-4 and TRBJ1-6; D is unresolved. Germline V CDR1 and CDR2: MRHNA, SNTAGT. Trimming took 5 bases from V and 10 from J, leaving 15 bases between them. The CDR3 totals 14 residues. The CDR3 sequence is CASSYFSKGSPLHF. CDR3 in DNA: TGTGCCAGCAGTTACTTTTCGAAAGGGTCACCCCTCCACTTT.